This TCR beta chain emerged from a study of early T cells in non-severe SARS-CoV-2 infection (dated by TCRdb to about 2021). Some background on the complete study: Because TCR sequencing relied on bulk RNA taken from unsorted whole blood, pairing of alpha and beta chains was not possible. The full study reports these points: VDJdb matching was skewed toward anti-spike CD8 responses, so virus-specific expansions were likely underestimated and private and CD4 specificities were missed.

The library was generated by 5' RACE. These reads were obtained on a NextSeq 500. The TCR library protocol attached unique molecular identifiers to individual cDNA molecules to correct for sequencing error and PCR bias. Both TCR alpha and beta chains were sequenced, and tight co-correlation was observed between alpha and beta sequence abundances in each sample. In the paper's pipeline: Decombinator V4 was used to annotate the V gene, J gene and CDR3 of the TCR sequences. TCRs were defined as expanded if a significant change between any two time points was detected under a Poisson model with p below 0.0001. TCR abundances were normalised to the total number of TCRs sequenced per sample and were expressed as counts per million. MAIT TCRs were defined by TRAV1-2 paired with TRAJ12, TRAJ20 or TRAJ33, and iNKT TCRs by TRAV10 paired with TRAJ18. VDJdb, accessed 1 November 2021, was searched for CMV, EBV and SARS-CoV-2 annotated TCRs, with TCRs annotated for multiple antigens excluded. TCRdb cleaned the public reads at Q25 with fastp, built clones with MiXCR and kept in-frame beta chains. Identical CDR3 protein sequences are pooled into one entry, listed with their most common genes and DNA. The V and J calls and clone size come from TCRdb's table, not from the authors' own analysis. The sample table contains approximately 27,000 distinct CDR3 sequences; only one count was recorded for about 4.2% of them. The ten largest clones represent about 12% of the sample.

A case-control design nested within a healthcare worker cohort in London, UK, was used, with weekly nasopharyngeal swab PCR tests and blood sampling performed. Healthcare workers were recruited during the week of the UK lockdown, between 23 and 31 March 2020, and followed weekly for up to 16 weeks. Ten or more counts support this clonotype. Its antigen has not been determined. Base qualities are not at hand, and no much larger clone is one base apart. Trimmed from V: 4 bases; trimmed from J: 1 base; junction bases lacking a gene match: 5. The germline V gene (reference sequence) gives CDR1 as SGHNT and CDR2 as YYREEE. Counted from cysteine to phenylalanine, this CDR3 has 14 amino acids. Only the CDR3 portion is preserved as DNA: 42 bases, with reading frame beginning at the first base.

The chain employs TRBV5-4 and TRBJ2-7; TRBD1 lines up with 7 middle nucleotides. This receptor was obtained from an adult who was a healthcare worker with PCR-confirmed SARS-CoV-2 infection or an uninfected control (not recorded which). The sequenced sample was whole blood. CDR3 protein: CASSPRTGSYEQYF. The DNA sequence follows: TGTGCCAGCAGCCCGAGGACAGGTTCCTACGAGCAGTACTTC.